The 3 T cell receptor beta chains below were found in one sample sequenced in a study of identical twins. TCRdb redid the calling of the 5' RACE reads with MiXCR, one entry per CDR3 protein. The table shows approximately 700,000 distinct CDR3 sequences, with 15% to 20% occurring only once. The same data also contributed to another study, on T cells expressing NK-cell markers.

Sequencing was performed on PBMCs. These receptors came from a woman aged 18-30 years in good health.

This clonotype was seen only a few times. The rearrangement joins TRBV12-3 or TRBV12-4 to TRBJ2-7, with TRBD2 identical over 11 bases. Trimming removed 3 bases from V and 0 bases from J; junction bases left unmatched: 7. The CDR3 consists of 17 residues. CDR3 loop: CASSFATGTSGSYEQYF. The CDR3 bases are TGTGCCAGCAGTTTTGCTACCGGGACTAGCGGCTCCTACGAGCAGTACTTC.

The rearrangement links TRBV5-8 to TRBJ2-1; D not certain. Germline V gene lookup returns CDR1 SGHTS and CDR2 YDEGEE. This CDR3 region has 16 residues. V was clipped by 4 bases and J by 8 bases, with 22 bases between them. The CDR3 loop reads CASSGFVAASLDEQFF. The CDR3 DNA is TGTGCCAGCAGCGGGTTTGTGGCAGCTTCTTTGGATGAGCAGTTCTTC.

This clonotype occurred once. The CDR3 coding sequence is TGTGCCAGCAGCTTAGTGGACAGGGAAAACCAGTACTTC. This encodes CASSLVDRENQYF. The chain employs TRBV7-9 and TRBJ2-7, with TRBD1 identical over 8 bases. Trimming cost V 1 base and J 10 bases; bases outside gene matches: 6. Germline V gene lookup returns CDR1 SEHNR and CDR2 FQNEAQ (reference sequence). The CDR3 totals 13 residues.